This passage covers 27 T cell receptor beta chains from one sample sequenced in a study of cytomegalovirus exposure and HLA in healthy donors. In the PCR, 60 Vbeta and 13 Jbeta primers were used. The assay was immunoSEQ multiplex PCR, and TCRdb's table has in-frame clones only and misses some. The table lists 100,000 to 140,000 clones, over 70% of them singletons. Specimen: PBMCs. Receptor source: a man between 25 and 39 years old in good health and CMV-seronegative.

The chain carries TRBV9 and TRBJ2-1; D is perhaps TRBD2 (5 bases). The length of the CDR3 is 15 residues. Germline V gene lookup returns CDR1 SGDLS and CDR2 YYNGEE. V lost 4 bases and J 1 base, leaving 12 bases between the germline ends. The CDR3 DNA reads TGTGCCAGCAGCCTCGACCGGGGTTCCTACAATGAGCAGTTCTTC. Translation: CASSLDRGSYNEQFF.

This chain links TRBV10-3 with TRBJ2-5; TRBD2 matches at 13 bases. The CDR3 extends over 15 amino acids. CDR1 and CDR2 from the germline V gene are ENHRY and SYGVKD. V lost 10 bases and J lost 1; bases outside the gene matches: 6. The CDR3 here is CATQGLAGSQETQYF. In DNA form, the CDR3 reads TGTGCCACCCAGGGACTAGCGGGGAGCCAAGAGACCCAGTACTTC.

The V call is TRBV7-9, the J call TRBJ1-2; D gene ambiguous. The CDR3 sequence is 14 residues long. Deletions cut 1 base from V and 3 bases from J, with 9 bases between. Germline V gene sequence: CDR1 SEHNR, CDR2 FQNEAQ (reference sequence). CDR3 in DNA: TGTGCCAGCAGCTTAGTGGGCAGCTACTATGGCTACACCTTC. Translation: CASSLVGSYYGYTF.

This chain uses TRBV2 with TRBJ1-2, with 7 bases that match TRBD1. The germline V gene has CDR1 SNHLY and CDR2 FYNNEI. The V gene end was trimmed by 3 bases and the J gene end by 3 bases; junction bases not matched to a gene: 1. The CDR3 length is 13 residues. CDR3 sequence: CASSEGTDYGYTF. The CDR3 DNA is TGTGCCAGCAGTGAGGGGACAGACTATGGCTACACCTTC.

This clone was seen just once. The chain carries TRBV5-1 and TRBJ2-7; weak D call: TRBD2 (6 bases). V was shortened by 0 bases and J by 3 bases, with 7 bases between the two germline ends. The length of the CDR3 is 13 residues. CDR1 is SGHRS and CDR2 is YFSETQ in the germline V gene. CDR3 nucleotides: TGCGCCAGCAGCTTGGGGCGGGACTACGAGCAGTACTTC. This sequence encodes CASSLGRDYEQYF.

The genes are TRBV5-1 and TRBJ1-1; weak D call: TRBD1 (6 bases). The CDR3 consists of 15 residues. The germline V and J ends were trimmed by 4 bases and 0 bases, with 13 bases remaining between them. Looked up from germline, CDR1 is SGHRS and CDR2 is YFSETQ. The CDR3 nucleotides are TGCGCCAGCAGCACCGGACAGCCCATGAACACTGAAGCTTTCTTT. Translation: CASSTGQPMNTEAFF.

The chain has TRBV7-3 and TRBJ1-6; 9 nucleotides line up with TRBD1. J lost 7 bases, V lost 3 bases, and 4 bases had no gene match. The CDR3 is 15 amino acids. The germline V gene has CDR1 SGHTA and CDR2 FQGTGA. The CDR3 sequence is CASSLDRGKNSPLHF. CDR3 bases: TGTGCCAGCAGCTTGGACAGGGGAAAGAATTCACCCCTCCACTTT.

This clone occurred a few times. This chain uses TRBV2 with TRBJ1-5; D call uncertain. Trimming removed 1 base from V and 3 bases from J, with 7 bases in between. The CDR3 contains 14 residues. Looked up from germline, CDR1 is SNHLY and CDR2 is FYNNEI. The CDR3 DNA is TGTGCCAGCAGTGAAGACGTAGTCAATCAGCCCCAGCATTTT. Translated: CASSEDVVNQPQHF.

The chain couples TRBV5-4 to TRBJ2-1; D gene ambiguous. This CDR3 is 13 amino acids long. Germline CDR1 is SGHNT and CDR2 is YYREEE (reference sequence). The germline V and J ends were trimmed by 4 bases and 9 bases, with 14 bases remaining between them. The CDR3 nucleotides are TGTGCCAGCAGCCTCCGCGGCGAGAGTGAGCAGTTCTTC. Its protein product is CASSLRGESEQFF.

This rearrangement joins TRBV19 to TRBJ1-1, with 7 bases lining up with TRBD1. The CDR3 runs to 13 residues. Germline lookup yields CDR1 LNHDA and CDR2 SQIVND (reference sequence). Losses at the gene ends were 8 bases for V and 0 bases for J; bases not matched to a gene: 3. The CDR3 sequence: CASGTEMNTEAFF. The CDR3 DNA follows: TGTGCCAGTGGGACAGAAATGAACACTGAAGCTTTCTTT.

This clone has only a few counts. The chain joins TRBV5-1 to TRBJ1-4; TRBD1 aligns across 8 bases. Germline CDR1 SGHRS, CDR2 YFSETQ. V trimming: 4 bases; J trimming: 8 bases; junction bases outside the gene matches: 7. The CDR3 totals 14 residues. CDR3 loop: CASSAGQGSEKLFF. CDR3 DNA: TGCGCCAGCAGCGCTGGACAGGGTTCGGAAAAACTGTTTTTT.

The rearrangement joins TRBV18 to TRBJ2-1, with a weak D call TRBD2 (7 bases). CDR3 length equals 16 residues. Germline CDR1 reads KGHSH; CDR2 reads LQKENI. Between the trimmed V and J ends, which lost 9 bases and 7 bases, there was a span of 25 bases. The CDR3 spells CASSTPGTLGGNEQFF. As DNA, the CDR3 is TGTGCCAGTTCAACCCCCGGGACACTGGGGGGGAATGAGCAGTTCTTC.

The rearrangement joins TRBV29-1 to TRBJ2-7; TRBD1 aligns across 8 bases. J gave up 1 base and V 8 bases, and 4 bases lay outside the gene matches. The CDR3 runs 12 residues. CDR1 and CDR2 from the germline V gene are SQVTM and ANQGSEA. CDR3 in amino acids: CSTGTGSYEQYF. CDR3 DNA sequence: TGCAGCACAGGGACAGGTTCCTACGAGCAGTACTTC.

This clone was seen more than once but under ten times. The chain recombines TRBV30 with TRBJ1-5; tentatively, D is TRBD1 (6 bases). From germline, CDR1 is GTSNPN and CDR2 SVGIG (reference sequence). V dropped 0 bases and J dropped 0 bases, with 24 bases sitting between them. CDR3 size: 20 residues. The CDR3 region is CAWSVPTTGDPFYSNQPQHF. The CDR3 bases are TGTGCCTGGAGTGTACCCACGACAGGCGACCCTTTCTATAGCAATCAGCCCCAGCATTTT.

This clone has just a few counts. This chain links TRBV9 with TRBJ1-4, with 10 bases aligning to TRBD1. Trimming at V came to 4 bases and at J to 6 bases, leaving 6 bases not matched to a gene. There are 15 residues in the CDR3. Germline V gives CDR1 SGDLS, CDR2 YYNGEE. The CDR3 DNA reads as TGTGCCAGCAGCATGACCGGGACAGGGGATGAAAAACTGTTTTTT. This codes for CASSMTGTGDEKLFF.

This chain connects TRBV30 to TRBJ1-5; 8 bases fit TRBD1. V shed 5 bases and J 4 bases; nucleotides not matched to a gene: 7. The CDR3 is 14 residues long. CDR1 is GTSNPN and CDR2 is SVGIG in the germline V gene (reference sequence). CDR3 protein: CAWALRGRNQPQHF. The CDR3, as DNA: TGTGCCTGGGCCCTCAGGGGGCGGAATCAGCCCCAGCATTTT.

The CDR3 loop is CASSLFARGRDEQYF. The CDR3 DNA reads TGCGCCAGCAGCTTGTTCGCCAGGGGACGTGACGAGCAGTACTTC. The V and J genes are TRBV5-1 and TRBJ2-7; D is possibly TRBD1 (6 bases). The CDR3 runs to 15 residues. Trimming pared 1 base from V and 5 bases from J, leaving 16 bases between. CDR1 and CDR2 from the germline V gene are SGHRS and YFSETQ.

CDR3 bases: TGCGCCAGCAGCCAGTTTGGGGCCCCAAATCTCCCAGATACGCAGTATTTT. As protein: CASSQFGAPNLPDTQYF. The chain links TRBV4-1 to TRBJ2-3, with D possibly being TRBD1 (5 bases). Per germline, CDR1 MGHRA and CDR2 YSYEKL. The CDR3 runs 17 residues. The V end lost 3 bases, the J end lost 4 bases, and 20 bases lay between the germline ends.

The rearrangement joins TRBV29-1 to TRBJ2-5; 8 nucleotides agree with TRBD2. The CDR3 runs 14 residues. Germline values: CDR1 SQVTM, CDR2 ANQGSEA. Unmatched junction bases numbered 7, after V lost 6 bases and J lost 1 base. The CDR3 region is CSVAGGAAQETQYF. The CDR3 DNA reads as TGCAGCGTGGCCGGGGGGGCGGCCCAAGAGACCCAGTACTTC.

This chain joins TRBV6-5 and TRBJ2-3; 9 nucleotides match TRBD1. From germline, CDR1 is MNHEY and CDR2 SVGAGI. CDR3 length: 13 residues. J gave up 6 bases and V 7 bases, and 5 bases lay outside the gene matches. This chain's CDR3 is CASKQGAWDTQYF. DNA of the CDR3: TGTGCCAGCAAACAGGGGGCTTGGGATACGCAGTATTTT.

This chain links TRBV5-1 with TRBJ1-5, with TRBD1 matching 8 bases. In germline, CDR1 is SGHRS, CDR2 YFSETQ. This CDR3 has 13 amino acids. Trimming removed 0 bases from V and 10 bases from J; junction bases left unmatched: 3. CDR3 region: CASSLAGGHPQHF. The CDR3 DNA reads as TGCGCCAGCAGCTTGGCAGGGGGCCATCCCCAGCATTTT.

This sequence joins TRBV10-3 and TRBJ2-7; 12 bases fit TRBD1. The CDR3 runs 12 residues. CDR1 and CDR2 from the germline V gene are ENHRY and SYGVKD. J was trimmed by 6 bases and V by 8 bases; bases with no gene match: 2. The CDR3 loop is CAIGTGGSEQYF. DNA for the CDR3: TGTGCCATCGGGACAGGGGGCAGCGAGCAGTACTTC.

The J gene is TRBJ1-1, the V gene TRBV2; 7 bases line up with TRBD1. The CDR3 is made up of 12 amino acids. Germline CDR1 is SNHLY and CDR2 is FYNNEI. The J segment lost 3 bases and the V segment lost 10 bases, leaving 5 bases of the junction unmatched. DNA of the CDR3: TGTGCCACTACCAGGGGGGACACTGAAGCTTTCTTT. This gives the protein CATTRGDTEAFF.

This clone was recorded once. V and J are TRBV28 and TRBJ1-3, with D possibly being TRBD1 (5 bases). Per the germline V gene, CDR1 is MDHEN and CDR2 is SYDVKM. Trimming took 7 bases from V and 0 from J, leaving 13 bases between them. The length of the CDR3 is 15 residues. The CDR3: CASTTAGGSGNTIYF. The CDR3 DNA sequence: TGTGCCAGCACCACCGCGGGGGGCTCTGGAAACACCATATATTTT.

The genes are TRBV11-3 and TRBJ2-5, with D perhaps matching TRBD2 (6 bases). The length of the CDR3 is 13 residues. Trimming left V 4 bases short and J 10 bases short, with 16 bases between. Germline CDR1 and CDR2: SGHNT and YENEEA. CDR3 region: CASSSGVMSGQYF. CDR3 nucleotide sequence: TGTGCCAGCAGCTCGGGGGTGATGTCTGGCCAGTACTTC. The whole variable domain, filled in from reference TRBV11-3 and TRBJ2-5, reads EAGVVQSPRYKIIEKKQPVAFWCNPISGHNTLYWYLQNLGQGPELLIRYENEEAVDDSQLPKDRFSAERLKGVDSTLKIQPAELGDSAVYLCASSSGVMSGQYFGPGTRLLVL.

The chain has TRBV5-1 and TRBJ1-1; D perhaps matches TRBD1 (5 bases). Germline V gives CDR1 SGHRS, CDR2 YFSETQ. V dropped 2 bases and J dropped 0 bases, with 11 bases sitting between them. This CDR3 contains 15 residues. The CDR3 nucleotides are TGCGCCAGCAGCTTCATCAGGGCGCTGAACACTGAAGCTTTCTTT. This gives the protein CASSFIRALNTEAFF. The whole variable domain, remainder taken from reference TRBV5-1 and TRBJ1-1, is KAGVTQTPRYLIKTRGQQVTLSCSPISGHRSVSWYQQTPGQGLQFLFEYFSETQRNKGNFPGRFSGRQFSNSRSEMNVSTLELGDSALYLCASSFIRALNTEAFFGQGTRLTVV.

The chain has TRBV29-1 and TRBJ2-2; tentatively, D is TRBD2 (5 bases). Germline V CDR1 and CDR2: SQVTM, ANQGSEA. The length of the CDR3 is 12 residues. V was trimmed by 7 bases and J by 4 bases, leaving 10 bases between them. CDR3 amino acids: CSAEGSTGELFF. In DNA form, the CDR3 reads TGCAGCGCCGAGGGCTCCACCGGGGAGCTGTTTTTT.